This paragraph covers one TCR beta chain sequence. The sample originates from a study of beta chain features in type 1 diabetes. Expressed TCRB transcripts were sequenced after all isolated RNA was converted to cDNA. The assay was immunoSEQ multiplex PCR, and TCRdb's table has in-frame clones only and misses some. The table includes hundreds of thousands of clones, approximately 9.9% detected once. Between the trimmed V and J ends, which lost 6 bases and 5 bases, there was a span of 14 bases. This CDR3 has 14 amino acids. Germline assignment: CDR1 MNHEY and CDR2 SVGAGI. Sequences were obtained from naive CD4+ T cells from blood. The chain is built from TRBV6-5 and TRBJ1-5; TRBD1 might be the D (5 bases). This sequence originates from a woman aged 25 to 39 in good health. Here the CDR3 DNA reads TGTGCCAGCAGCCGCGACAGAGACGATCAGCCCCAGCATTTT. Amino acid sequence: CASSRDRDDQPQHF.